The 19 T cell receptor beta chains reported below all come from one sample, sequenced in a study of blood T cell repertoires in COVID-19. Some clones are missing from TCRdb's copy, which holds only in-frame ones; the method was immunoSEQ multiplex PCR. The sample includes about 180,000 clones, 75% to 85% of them seen just once. Sequencing was carried out using PBMCs or T cells enriched from blood (not recorded which). The receptors derive from a man aged 45-65 years who had recovered from COVID-19.

This chain uses TRBV11-3 with TRBJ1-1; maybe TRBD1 (5 bases). The germline V gene encodes CDR1 SGHNT and CDR2 YENEEA. V shed 3 bases and J shed 8 bases, with 10 bases lying between them. The CDR3 loop spans 12 amino acids. The CDR3 DNA reads as TGTGCCAGCAGCTTTGGGGGGTCGGAAGCTTTCTTT. Translating it yields CASSFGGSEAFF.

The chain is built from TRBV3-1 (or the pseudogene TRBV3-2) and TRBJ1-6, with D unclear. CDR1 LGHDT and CDR2 YNNKEL come from the germline V gene (reference sequence). Between the trimmed V and J ends, which lost 2 bases and 7 bases, there was a span of 6 bases. The CDR3 is 13 residues long. This CDR3 is CASSQTGNSPLHF. The CDR3, as DNA: TGTGCCAGCAGCCAAACCGGGAATTCACCCCTCCACTTT.

This clone is a singleton in its sample. V is TRBV30 and J is TRBJ1-5, with TRBD1 identical over 8 bases. This CDR3 has 14 amino acids. After removal of 3 bases from V and 4 bases from J, the junction contained 5 bases not matched to a gene. The germline V gene has CDR1 GTSNPN and CDR2 SVGIG (reference sequence). The CDR3 loop is CAWRDRAFNQPQHF. In DNA form, the CDR3 reads TGTGCCTGGAGGGACAGGGCCTTTAATCAGCCCCAGCATTTT.

V gene TRBV9 combines with J gene TRBJ2-3; the match to TRBD1 covers 9 bases. The CDR3 contains 16 residues. CDR1 and CDR2 (germline): SGDLS, YYNGEE. V was pared by 4 bases and J by 2 bases, with 8 bases of the junction left unmatched. The CDR3 sequence is CASSLQQGAPTDTQYF. The CDR3 nucleotides are TGTGCCAGCAGCCTCCAACAGGGGGCCCCCACAGATACGCAGTATTTT.

The chain carries TRBV5-1 and TRBJ1-2; TRBD1 matches at 8 bases. Per germline, CDR1 SGHRS and CDR2 YFSETQ. V lost 1 base and J lost 8; bases outside the gene matches: 10. This CDR3 region has 15 residues. In DNA form, the CDR3 reads TGCGCCAGCAGCTTGAATCTTTTAGCAGGGGGCGGCTACACCTTC. Amino acids: CASSLNLLAGGGYTF.

The CDR3 nucleotides are TGTGCTAGTAGGGCAGGGATACTCGCGAACACCGGGGAGCTGTTTTTT. Its protein is CASRAGILANTGELFF. The genes are TRBV12-5 and TRBJ2-2, with D perhaps TRBD1 (5 bases). The germline V gene has CDR1 LGHNT and CDR2 FRNRAP. The V and J ends lost 8 bases and 0 bases respectively, with 16 bases between them. The CDR3 has 16 residues. The full variable domain, rest sourced from reference TRBV12-5 and TRBJ2-2, is DARVTQTPRHKVTEMGQEVTMRCQPILGHNTVFWYRQTMMQGLELLAYFRNRAPLDDSGMPKDRFSAEMPDATLATLKIQPSEPRDSAVYFCASRAGILANTGELFFGEGSRLTVL.

V gene TRBV3-1 (or the pseudogene TRBV3-2) combines with J gene TRBJ2-5, with D tentatively TRBD2 (5 bases). The V end lost 2 bases, the J end lost 6 bases, and 16 bases lay between the germline ends. Germline CDR1 is LGHDT and CDR2 is YNNKEL (reference sequence). This CDR3 has 15 residues. CDR3 sequence (DNA): TGTGCCAGCAGCCAAACCGGGATACTACTCCAGACCCAGTACTTC. Its translation: CASSQTGILLQTQYF.

This sequence joins TRBV5-8 and TRBJ1-5, with TRBD1 matching 9 bases. V dropped 4 bases and J dropped 0; count of bases not matched to a gene: 11. Germline CDR1 and CDR2: SGHTS and YDEGEE. The CDR3 is 18 residues long. Here the CDR3 DNA reads TGTGCCAGCAGCCAGGGGACAGGGACTACGTATAGCAATCAGCCCCAGCATTTT. Translated: CASSQGTGTTYSNQPQHF. The full variable domain, rest sourced from reference TRBV5-8 and TRBJ1-5, is EAGVTQSPTHLIKTRGQQATLRCSPISGHTSVYWYQQALGLGLQFLLWYDEGEERNRGNFPPRFSGRQFPNYSSELNVNALELEDSALYLCASSQGTGTTYSNQPQHFGDGTRLSIL.

V usage is TRBV28 and J usage is TRBJ2-3, with TRBD2 matching over 10 bases. The CDR3 runs 14 residues. Germline V CDR1 and CDR2: MDHEN, SYDVKM. V lost 2 bases to trimming and J lost 6 bases; unmatched junction nucleotides: 2. This CDR3 reads CASSLERGGDTQYF. The CDR3 DNA is TGTGCCAGCAGTTTAGAGCGGGGGGGTGATACGCAGTATTTT.

This clone was picked up one time. The rearrangement joins TRBV5-1 to TRBJ1-1; TRBD1 might be the D (6 bases). This CDR3 has 14 residues. Trimming took off 2 bases at V and 4 bases at J, with 12 bases between the two ends. Germline CDR1 SGHRS, CDR2 YFSETQ. CDR3 region: CASSLSGVPTEAFF. CDR3 bases: TGCGCCAGCAGCTTATCAGGGGTTCCCACTGAAGCTTTCTTT.

The chain is built from TRBV7-2 and TRBJ2-2, with 8 bases aligning to TRBD2. The CDR3 loop spans 18 amino acids. V shed 5 bases and J 5 bases; nucleotides not matched to a gene: 16. The germline V gene has CDR1 SGHTA and CDR2 FQGNSA. CDR3 loop: CASSPGLAGGPRTGELFF. In DNA, the CDR3 is TGTGCCAGCAGCCCGGGACTGGCGGGGGGTCCGAGAACCGGGGAGCTGTTTTTT.

V usage is TRBV2 and J usage is TRBJ1-5; 8 bases agree with TRBD1. This CDR3 contains 15 residues. V trimming: 6 bases; J trimming: 2 bases; junction bases outside the gene matches: 6. In germline, CDR1 is SNHLY, CDR2 FYNNEI. CDR3 sequence reads: CASSGQGYRNQPQHF. The DNA of the CDR3 is TGTGCCAGCAGCGGACAGGGCTATCGCAATCAGCCCCAGCATTTT.

Concerning this clone: The same CDR3 also results from other DNA sequences found in this sample. V is TRBV5-1 and J is TRBJ1-1; tentatively, D is TRBD1 (5 bases). Germline CDR1 SGHRS, CDR2 YFSETQ. This CDR3 region has 14 residues. V was pared by 0 bases and J by 4 bases, with 10 bases between. The CDR3 DNA sequence: TGCGCCAGCAGCTTGGTGCGGGGGAGCACTGAAGCTTTCTTT. As protein: CASSLVRGSTEAFF. Full variable domain (rest looked up from reference TRBV5-1 and TRBJ1-1): KAGVTQTPRYLIKTRGQQVTLSCSPISGHRSVSWYQQTPGQGLQFLFEYFSETQRNKGNFPGRFSGRQFSNSRSEMNVSTLELGDSALYLCASSLVRGSTEAFFGQGTRLTVV.

V gene TRBV7-2 combines with J gene TRBJ2-3, with D unresolved. The CDR3 runs 15 residues. Germline CDR1 reads SGHTA; CDR2 reads FQGNSA. V lost 3 bases, J lost 1 base, and 11 bases lay in between. DNA of the CDR3: TGTGCCAGCAGCTTTCGGCACAGTCGCACAGATACGCAGTATTTT. Translated: CASSFRHSRTDTQYF. The variable domain in full, completed from reference TRBV7-2 and TRBJ2-3, reads GAGVSQSPSNKVTEKGKDVELRCDPISGHTALYWYRQSLGQGLEFLIYFQGNSAPDKSGLPSDRFSAERTGGSVSTLTIQRTQQEDSAVYLCASSFRHSRTDTQYFGPGTRLTVL.

The CDR3 DNA sequence: TGTGCCACCGGGGGGCTAGAGGTTCGAGATACGCAGTATTTT. It yields the protein CATGGLEVRDTQYF. V and J are TRBV7-2 and TRBJ2-3, with D perhaps TRBD2 (7 bases). The CDR3 covers 14 residues. Trimming pared 10 bases from V and 5 bases from J, leaving 19 bases between. Per the germline V gene, CDR1 is SGHTA and CDR2 is FQGNSA.

The chain recombines TRBV6-5 with TRBJ1-1, with D hard to call. The V and J ends lost 9 bases and 4 bases respectively, with 12 bases between them. The CDR3 is 12 amino acids. Germline CDR1 reads MNHEY; CDR2 reads SVGAGI. The CDR3 loop reads CASRTVITEAFF. CDR3 sequence (DNA): TGTGCCAGTCGCACAGTGATCACTGAAGCTTTCTTT.

This sequence joins TRBV5-5 and TRBJ1-1; 8 bases map to TRBD1. With V trimmed by 3 bases and J by 4 bases, 8 bases remained unmatched. CDR3 size: 15 residues. Germline lookup yields CDR1 SGHKS and CDR2 YYEKEE (reference sequence). The CDR3 protein is CASSSQGAVGTEAFF. In DNA, the CDR3 is TGTGCCAGCAGCTCTCAGGGGGCAGTGGGCACTGAAGCTTTCTTT.

In regard to this clone: The junction shows a germline mismatch at one end, possibly a read error. The chain is built from TRBV5-1 and TRBJ2-6; possible D gene TRBD1, 5 bases. CDR1 is SGHRS and CDR2 is YFSETQ in the germline V gene. The CDR3 loop spans 15 amino acids. The CDR3 DNA is TGCGCCAGCAGCTTTCAGGGCACTGGGGTCAACGTCCTGACTTTC. Translating gives CASSFQGTGVNVLTF.

The chain uses TRBV5-1 and TRBJ2-3, with a possible D match to TRBD2 (5 bases). The CDR3 covers 14 residues. V lost 2 bases to trimming and J lost 3 bases, with 10 bases between them. CDR1 is SGHRS, CDR2 YFSETQ, per germline. The CDR3 is CASSLIPGTDTQYF. CDR3 sequence (DNA): TGCGCCAGCAGCTTAATCCCGGGGACAGATACGCAGTATTTT.